A selection of T cell receptor beta chains follows, all from one sample in a study of blood T cell repertoires in COVID-19. Sequencing was performed with immunoSEQ multiplex PCR; in TCRdb, only in-frame clones are kept and a portion is missing. The sample lists tens of thousands of clones; roughly 82% were seen once. Source material: peripheral blood. These receptors originate from a human donor in a cohort sampled during active COVID-19. CDR3s include the opening cysteine and the closing phenylalanine or tryptophan. A D gene is named only where the DNA matches it firmly. Some rows have no size entry. The others give once, few or many, or a class for an expanded clone.

j_call clone_size d_call v_call cdr3_aa cdr3_nt
TRBJ2-5 - - TRBV9 CASSVAWGGGQETQYF TGTGCCAGCAGCGTAGCTTGGGGGGGCGGCCAAGAGACCCAGTACTTC
TRBJ2-1 - TRBD2 TRBV24-1 CATSDWASGGAVQFF TGTGCCACCAGTGATTGGGCTAGCGGGGGGGCGGTGCAGTTCTTC
TRBJ2-7 - - TRBV6-5 CASSYAPMSEQYF TGTGCCAGCAGTTACGCACCTATGAGCGAGCAGTACTTC
TRBJ2-3 - - TRBV7-8 CASSLSAGLSDTQYF TGTGCCAGCAGCTTATCTGCGGGGCTCTCGGATACGCAGTATTTT
TRBJ1-3 - - TRBV7-8 CASSLDRPSGNTIYF TGTGCCAGCAGCTTAGACAGGCCCTCTGGAAACACCATATATTTT
TRBJ1-1 - TRBD1 TRBV6-5 CASRDNRGTEAFF TGTGCCAGCCGGGACAACAGGGGGACTGAAGCTTTCTTT
TRBJ1-3 - - TRBV5-1 CASSTTVGLTGNTIYF TGCGCCAGCAGCACGACAGTGGGTTTAACTGGAAACACCATATATTTT
TRBJ2-7 - - TRBV7-2 CASSLIRGTYEQYF TGTGCCAGCAGCCTGATCCGGGGAACCTACGAGCAGTACTTC
TRBJ1-5 - TRBD1 TRBV7-8 CASSSSRSRQGVVQPQHF TGTGCCAGCAGCTCCTCCCGAAGCCGACAGGGTGTGGTGCAGCCCCAGCATTTT
TRBJ2-7 - - TRBV5-4 CASSFGRAYEQYF TGTGCCAGCAGCTTTGGCAGGGCCTACGAGCAGTACTTC
TRBJ1-2 - - TRBV5-1 CASSLASGNGYTF TGCGCCAGCAGCTTGGCCTCAGGGAATGGCTACACCTTC
TRBJ1-2 once TRBD1 TRBV12-3/TRBV12-4 CASRLTGVYGYTF TGTGCCAGCAGGCTTACAGGGGTGTATGGCTACACCTTC
TRBJ1-5 medium-sized - TRBV6-1 CASSEVFTAYSNQPQHF TGTGCCAGCAGTGAAGTTTTTACAGCTTATAGCAATCAGCCCCAGCATTTT
TRBJ2-3 - - TRBV18 CASSPRQGSTDTQYF TGTGCCAGCTCACCAAGGCAGGGGAGCACAGATACGCAGTATTTT
TRBJ2-1 - - TRBV5-1 CASSLSRGEASHFSSYNEQFF TGCGCCAGCAGCTTGAGCAGGGGGGAGGCTAGCCATTTCAGCTCCTACAATGAGCAGTTCTTC
TRBJ1-2 - - TRBV4-3 CASSQDIGQTYYGYTF TGCGCCAGCAGCCAAGATATTGGACAGACCTACTATGGCTACACCTTC
TRBJ2-7 - - TRBV6-6 CASTKREADYEQYF TGTGCCAGCACCAAACGGGAAGCCGACTACGAGCAGTACTTC
TRBJ2-7 - TRBD2 TRBV7-2 CASSLGSGGSYEQYF TGTGCCAGCAGCTTAGGCAGCGGGGGATCCTACGAGCAGTACTTC
TRBJ2-7 - - TRBV7-9 CASSLNEGISSGEQYF TGTGCCAGCAGCTTAAACGAAGGGATTTCGAGCGGCGAGCAGTACTTC
TRBJ1-1 few - TRBV5-1 CASTDTGSSTEAFF TGCGCCAGCACCGATACAGGGTCGTCCACTGAAGCTTTCTTT